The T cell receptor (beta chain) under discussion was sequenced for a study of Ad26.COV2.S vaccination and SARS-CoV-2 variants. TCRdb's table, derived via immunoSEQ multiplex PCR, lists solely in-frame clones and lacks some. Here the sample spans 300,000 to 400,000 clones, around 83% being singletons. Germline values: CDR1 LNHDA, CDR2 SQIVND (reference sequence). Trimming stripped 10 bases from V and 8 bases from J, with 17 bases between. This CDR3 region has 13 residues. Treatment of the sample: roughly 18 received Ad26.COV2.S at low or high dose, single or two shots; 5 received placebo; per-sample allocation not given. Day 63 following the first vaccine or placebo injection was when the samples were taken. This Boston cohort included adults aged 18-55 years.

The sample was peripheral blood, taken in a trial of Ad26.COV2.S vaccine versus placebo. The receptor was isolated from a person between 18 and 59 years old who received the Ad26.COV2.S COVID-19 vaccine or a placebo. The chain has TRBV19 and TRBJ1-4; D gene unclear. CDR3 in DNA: TGTGCCACCTCACAGAGTGGAGGAGAAAAACTGTTTTTT. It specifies CATSQSGGEKLFF.